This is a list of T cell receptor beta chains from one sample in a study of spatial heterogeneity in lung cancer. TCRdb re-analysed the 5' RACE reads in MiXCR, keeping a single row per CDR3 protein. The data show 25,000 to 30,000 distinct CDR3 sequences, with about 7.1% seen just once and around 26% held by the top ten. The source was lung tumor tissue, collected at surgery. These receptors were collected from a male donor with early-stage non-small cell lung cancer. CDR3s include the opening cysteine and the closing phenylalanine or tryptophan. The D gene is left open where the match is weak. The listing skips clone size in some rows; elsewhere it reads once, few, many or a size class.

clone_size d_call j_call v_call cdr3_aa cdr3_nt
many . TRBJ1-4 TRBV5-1 CASSLEGRDEKLFF TGCGCCAGCAGCTTGGAAGGCAGGGACGAAAAACTGTTTTTT
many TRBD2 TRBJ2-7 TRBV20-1 CSAWRGLAGGHYEQYF TGCAGTGCTTGGAGGGGACTAGCGGGGGGACACTACGAGCAGTACTTC
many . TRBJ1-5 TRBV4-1 CASSQEPGNQPQHF TGCGCCAGCAGCCAAGAACCGGGTAATCAGCCCCAGCATTTT
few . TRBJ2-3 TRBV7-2 CASSLGTSDTQYF TGTGCCAGCAGCTTAGGGACATCAGATACGCAGTATTTT
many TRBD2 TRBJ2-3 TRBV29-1 CSVGLTSAPSTDTQYF TGCAGCGTGGGTCTGACTAGCGCTCCTAGCACAGATACGCAGTATTTT
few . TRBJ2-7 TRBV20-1 CSARDPGHPYEQYF TGCAGTGCTAGAGACCCGGGACACCCCTACGAGCAGTACTTC
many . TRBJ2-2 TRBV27 CASSFSGGGELFF TGTGCCAGCAGTTTCTCGGGTGGCGGGGAGCTGTTTTTT
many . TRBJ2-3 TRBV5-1 CASSLVGYTQYF TGCGCCAGCAGCCTCGTCGGATATACGCAGTATTTT
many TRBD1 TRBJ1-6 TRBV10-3 CAIRPGQLNSPLHF TGTGCCATCAGGCCGGGACAGCTTAATTCACCCCTCCACTTT
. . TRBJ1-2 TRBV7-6 CASSLDENYGYTF TGTGCCAGCAGTTTGGACGAAAACTATGGCTACACCTTC
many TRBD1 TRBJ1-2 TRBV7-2 CASSLGGQGYYGYTF TGTGCCAGCAGCTTAGGCGGACAGGGCTACTATGGCTACACCTTC
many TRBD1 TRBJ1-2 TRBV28 CASRGTGEGGYTF TGTGCCAGCAGAGGGACAGGGGAAGGGGGCTACACCTTC
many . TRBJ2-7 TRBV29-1 CSVARTNEQYF TGCAGCGTTGCCAGAACGAACGAGCAGTACTTC
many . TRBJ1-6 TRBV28 CASSLEVSNNSPLHF TGTGCCAGCAGTTTAGAGGTATCTAATAATTCACCCCTCCACTTT
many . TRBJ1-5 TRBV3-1 CASSQSQNQPQHF TGTGCCAGCAGCCAATCACAAAATCAGCCCCAGCATTTT
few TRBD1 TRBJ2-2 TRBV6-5 CASRPPGQGNTGELFF TGTGCCAGCAGGCCGCCGGGACAGGGGAACACCGGGGAGCTGTTTTTT
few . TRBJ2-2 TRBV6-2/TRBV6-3 CASSRWGDTGELFF TGTGCCAGCAGTCGCTGGGGGGACACCGGGGAGCTGTTTTTT
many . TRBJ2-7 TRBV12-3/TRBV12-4 CASSLGGRGKLGYEQYF TGTGCCAGCAGTTTGGGAGGCAGGGGGAAACTCGGCTACGAGCAGTACTTC
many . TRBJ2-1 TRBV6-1 CASSENGVDGEFF TGTGCCAGCAGTGAAAATGGGGTCGACGGTGAATTCTTC
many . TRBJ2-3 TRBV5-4 CASSLSGAEDTQYF TGTGCCAGCAGCTTGTCCGGGGCGGAAGATACGCAGTATTTT
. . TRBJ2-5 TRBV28 CASSSGGQETQYF TGTGCCAGCAGCTCAGGGGGGCAAGAGACCCAGTACTTC
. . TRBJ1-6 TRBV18 CASSPPTDGSPLHF TGTGCCAGCTCACCACCGACAGACGGCTCACCCCTCCACTTT
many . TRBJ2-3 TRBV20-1 CSAREAKSTDTQYF TGCAGTGCTAGGGAAGCGAAAAGCACAGATACGCAGTATTTT
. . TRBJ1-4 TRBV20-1 CSARVRTGDEKLFF TGCAGTGCTAGGGTGAGGACCGGGGATGAAAAACTGTTTTTT
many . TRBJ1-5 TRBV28 CASSHSQGNQPQHF TGTGCCAGCAGTCACTCACAGGGAAATCAGCCCCAGCATTTT
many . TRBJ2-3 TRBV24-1 CATSDSQIFSTDTQYF TGTGCCACCAGTGATTCGCAAATTTTTAGCACAGATACGCAGTATTTT
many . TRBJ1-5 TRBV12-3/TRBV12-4 CASTLIGNQPQHF TGTGCCAGCACCTTGATCGGCAATCAGCCCCAGCATTTT
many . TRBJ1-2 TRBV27 CASSSQTGLSNYGYTF TGTGCCAGCAGTTCGCAGACAGGCCTATCTAACTATGGCTACACCTTC
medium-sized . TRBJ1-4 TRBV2 CASTGDGFNEKLFF TGTGCCAGCACCGGGGACGGTTTTAATGAAAAACTGTTTTTT
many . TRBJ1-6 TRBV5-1 CASSHPIGSVPGRGSPLHF TGCGCCAGCAGCCACCCCATAGGAAGTGTCCCGGGTCGAGGGTCACCCCTCCACTTT
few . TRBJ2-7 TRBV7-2 CASSSRASYEQYF TGTGCCAGCAGCTCCCGGGCCTCCTACGAGCAGTACTTC
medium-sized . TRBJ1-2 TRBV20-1 CSARRDSFNYGYTF TGCAGTGCGCGAAGGGATTCTTTTAACTATGGCTACACCTTC
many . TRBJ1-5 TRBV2 CASKGGRTDQPQHF TGTGCCAGCAAGGGAGGGAGGACGGATCAGCCCCAGCATTTT
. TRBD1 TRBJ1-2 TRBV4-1 CASSQAGTGEYRYTF TGCGCCAGCAGCCAAGCCGGGACAGGAGAATATCGCTACACCTTC
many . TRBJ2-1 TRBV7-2 CASSHRGLAPLTYEQFF TGTGCCAGCAGCCACCGGGGATTAGCGCCCCTTACCTATGAGCAGTTCTTC
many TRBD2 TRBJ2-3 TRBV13 CASSPREDTDTQYF TGTGCCAGCAGCCCGCGGGAGGACACAGATACGCAGTATTTT
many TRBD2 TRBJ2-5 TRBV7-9 CASSPLAGYQETQYF TGTGCCAGCAGTCCCTTAGCGGGGTACCAAGAGACCCAGTACTTC
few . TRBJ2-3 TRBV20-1 CSAALRGGTDTQYF TGCAGTGCGGCCCTCAGGGGAGGCACAGATACGCAGTATTTT
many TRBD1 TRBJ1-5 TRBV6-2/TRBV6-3 CASRSRDRHQPQHF TGTGCCAGCAGAAGCCGGGACAGGCATCAGCCCCAGCATTTT
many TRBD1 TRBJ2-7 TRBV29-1 CSVEGGQGTYEQYF TGCAGCGTTGAAGGGGGACAGGGAACCTACGAGCAGTACTTC
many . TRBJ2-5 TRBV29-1 CSVLSSSTQETQYF TGCAGCGTTTTGAGCAGTAGTACCCAAGAGACCCAGTACTTC
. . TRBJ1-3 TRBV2 CASSEYVLTAGNTIYF TGTGCCAGCAGTGAATACGTCCTAACTGCTGGAAACACCATATATTTT
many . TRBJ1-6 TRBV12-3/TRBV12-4 CASSHREGRSPLHF TGTGCCAGCAGCCACAGGGAAGGGAGGTCACCCCTCCACTTT
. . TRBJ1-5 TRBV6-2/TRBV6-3 CASSEWTVDQPQHF TGTGCCAGCAGTGAGTGGACGGTGGATCAGCCCCAGCATTTT
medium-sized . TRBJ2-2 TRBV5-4 CASSVRVTGELFF TGTGCCAGCAGCGTCAGGGTCACCGGGGAGCTGTTTTTT
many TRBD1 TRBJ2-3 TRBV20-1 CSAPTGGQSSSTDTQYF TGCAGTGCACCTACAGGGGGCCAATCGAGCAGCACAGATACGCAGTATTTT
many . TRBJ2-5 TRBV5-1 CASSSTVGETQYF TGCGCCAGCAGCTCGACAGTGGGAGAGACCCAGTACTTC
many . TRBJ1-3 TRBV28 CASSDPGSGNTIYF TGTGCCAGCAGCGACCCTGGATCTGGAAACACCATATATTTT
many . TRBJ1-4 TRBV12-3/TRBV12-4 CASSLTGQGNEKLFF TGTGCCAGCAGTTTGACGGGCCAGGGAAATGAAAAACTGTTTTTT
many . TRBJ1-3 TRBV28 CASREGEFGNTIYF TGTGCCAGCAGAGAGGGGGAATTTGGAAACACCATATATTTT
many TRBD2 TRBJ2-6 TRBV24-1 CATSDPGLAASSGANVLTF TGTGCCACCAGTGACCCGGGACTAGCGGCGAGCTCTGGGGCCAACGTCCTGACTTTC
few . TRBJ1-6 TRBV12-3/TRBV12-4 CASSFGGNSPLHF TGTGCCAGCAGTTTCGGAGGAAATTCACCCCTCCACTTT
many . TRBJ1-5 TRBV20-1 CSASYSPDQPQHF TGCAGTGCTAGTTACAGCCCCGATCAGCCCCAGCATTTT
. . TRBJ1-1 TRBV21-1 CASSKVYTGSNTEAFF TGTGCCAGCAGCAAAGTATATACAGGGTCGAACACTGAAGCTTTCTTT
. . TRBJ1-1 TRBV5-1 CASSTGHSNTEAFF TGCGCCAGCAGCACCGGACACTCGAACACTGAAGCTTTCTTT
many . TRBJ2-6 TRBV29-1 CSVEVSGANVLTF TGCAGCGTTGAGGTCTCTGGGGCCAACGTCCTGACTTTC
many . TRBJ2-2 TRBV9 CASSVAVYGELFF TGTGCCAGCAGCGTAGCCGTTTACGGGGAGCTGTTTTTT